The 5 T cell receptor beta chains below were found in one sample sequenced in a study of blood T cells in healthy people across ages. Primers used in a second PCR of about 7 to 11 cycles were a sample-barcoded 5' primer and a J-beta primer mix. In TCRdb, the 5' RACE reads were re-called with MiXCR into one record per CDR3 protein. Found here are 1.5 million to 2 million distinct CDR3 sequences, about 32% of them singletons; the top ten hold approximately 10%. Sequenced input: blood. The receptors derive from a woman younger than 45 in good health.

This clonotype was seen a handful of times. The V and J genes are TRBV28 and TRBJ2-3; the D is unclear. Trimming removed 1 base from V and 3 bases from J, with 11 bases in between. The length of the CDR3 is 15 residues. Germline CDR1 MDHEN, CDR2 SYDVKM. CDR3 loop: CASSLYVPATDTQYF. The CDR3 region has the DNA TGTGCCAGCAGTTTATATGTCCCAGCGACAGATACGCAGTATTTT.

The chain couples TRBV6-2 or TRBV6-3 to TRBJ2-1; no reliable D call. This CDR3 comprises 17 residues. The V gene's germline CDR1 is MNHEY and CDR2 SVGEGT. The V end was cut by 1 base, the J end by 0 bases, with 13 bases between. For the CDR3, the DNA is TGTGCCAGCAGTTACTTTGGACCTTCAAGCTCCTACAATGAGCAGTTCTTC. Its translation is CASSYFGPSSSYNEQFF.

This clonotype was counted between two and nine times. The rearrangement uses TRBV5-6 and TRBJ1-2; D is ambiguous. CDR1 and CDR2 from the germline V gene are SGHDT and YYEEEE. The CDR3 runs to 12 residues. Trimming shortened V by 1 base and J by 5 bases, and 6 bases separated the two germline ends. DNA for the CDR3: TGTGCCAGCAGCTTGACAGAGTATGGCTACACCTTC. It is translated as CASSLTEYGYTF.

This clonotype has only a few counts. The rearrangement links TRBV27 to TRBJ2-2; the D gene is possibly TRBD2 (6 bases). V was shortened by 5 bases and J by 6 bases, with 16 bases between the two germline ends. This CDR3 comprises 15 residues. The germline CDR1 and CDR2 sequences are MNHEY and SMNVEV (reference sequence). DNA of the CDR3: TGTGCCAGCAGTCCCGGGACCTCGGGGGCCGGGGAGCTGTTTTTT. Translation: CASSPGTSGAGELFF.

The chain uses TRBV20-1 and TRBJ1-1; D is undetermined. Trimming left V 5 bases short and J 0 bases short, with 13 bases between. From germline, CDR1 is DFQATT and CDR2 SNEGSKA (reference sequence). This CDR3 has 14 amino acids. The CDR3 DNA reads TGCAGTGCTCGTATCAGGCGGGTGAACACTGAAGCTTTCTTT. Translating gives CSARIRRVNTEAFF.